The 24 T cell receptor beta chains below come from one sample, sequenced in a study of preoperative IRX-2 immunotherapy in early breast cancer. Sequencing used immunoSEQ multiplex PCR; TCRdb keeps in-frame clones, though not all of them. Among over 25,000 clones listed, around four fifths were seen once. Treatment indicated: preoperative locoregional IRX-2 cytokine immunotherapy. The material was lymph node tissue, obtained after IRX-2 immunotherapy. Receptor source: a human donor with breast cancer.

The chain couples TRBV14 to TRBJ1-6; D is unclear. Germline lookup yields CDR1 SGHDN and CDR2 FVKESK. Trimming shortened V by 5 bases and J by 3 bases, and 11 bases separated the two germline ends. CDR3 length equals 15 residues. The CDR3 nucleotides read TGTGCCAGCAGCTCCCGTCACAACTATAATTCACCCCTCCACTTT. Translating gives CASSSRHNYNSPLHF.

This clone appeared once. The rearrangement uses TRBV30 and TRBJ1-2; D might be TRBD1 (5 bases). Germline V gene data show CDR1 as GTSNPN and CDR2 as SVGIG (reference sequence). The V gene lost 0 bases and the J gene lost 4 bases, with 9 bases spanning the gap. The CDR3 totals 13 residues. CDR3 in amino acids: CAWSVLGVYGYTF. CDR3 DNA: TGTGCCTGGAGTGTACTAGGGGTCTATGGCTACACCTTC.

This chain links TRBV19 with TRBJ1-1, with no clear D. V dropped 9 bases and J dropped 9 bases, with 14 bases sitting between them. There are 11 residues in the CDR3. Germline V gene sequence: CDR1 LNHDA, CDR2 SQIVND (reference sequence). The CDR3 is CASIAPGKAFF. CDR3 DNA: TGTGCCAGCATAGCACCCGGGAAAGCTTTCTTT.

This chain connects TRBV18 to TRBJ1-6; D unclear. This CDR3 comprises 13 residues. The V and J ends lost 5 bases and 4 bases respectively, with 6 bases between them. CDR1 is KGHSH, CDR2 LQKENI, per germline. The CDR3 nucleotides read TGTGCCAGCTCAACGGAGTATAATTCACCCCTCCACTTT. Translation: CASSTEYNSPLHF.

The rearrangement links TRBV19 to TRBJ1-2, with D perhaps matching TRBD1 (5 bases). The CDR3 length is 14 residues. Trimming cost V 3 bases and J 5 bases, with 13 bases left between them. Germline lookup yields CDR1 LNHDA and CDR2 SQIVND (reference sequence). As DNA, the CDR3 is TGTGCCAGTAGTATGACCACAGGAGCTTATGGCTACACCTTC. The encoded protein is CASSMTTGAYGYTF.

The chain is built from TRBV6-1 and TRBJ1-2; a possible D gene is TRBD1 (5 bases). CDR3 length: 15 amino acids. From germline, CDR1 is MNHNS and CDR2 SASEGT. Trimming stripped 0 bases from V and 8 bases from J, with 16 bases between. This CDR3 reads CASSEAVGQGGGYTF. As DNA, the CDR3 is TGTGCCAGCAGTGAAGCTGTAGGGCAGGGTGGAGGCTACACCTTC.

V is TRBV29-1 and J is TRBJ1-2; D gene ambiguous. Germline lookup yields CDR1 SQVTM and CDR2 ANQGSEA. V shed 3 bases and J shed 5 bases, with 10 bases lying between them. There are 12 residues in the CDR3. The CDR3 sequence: CSVEGSPYGYTF. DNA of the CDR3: TGCAGCGTTGAGGGTTCCCCTTATGGCTACACCTTC.

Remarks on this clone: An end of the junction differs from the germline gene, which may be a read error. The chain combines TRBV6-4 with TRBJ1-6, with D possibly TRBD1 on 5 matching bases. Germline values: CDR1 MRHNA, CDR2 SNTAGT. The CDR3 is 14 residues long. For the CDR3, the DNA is TGTGCCAGCAGTTACTCCCGGGGCAGTTCACCCCTCCACTTT. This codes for CASSYSRGSSPLHF.

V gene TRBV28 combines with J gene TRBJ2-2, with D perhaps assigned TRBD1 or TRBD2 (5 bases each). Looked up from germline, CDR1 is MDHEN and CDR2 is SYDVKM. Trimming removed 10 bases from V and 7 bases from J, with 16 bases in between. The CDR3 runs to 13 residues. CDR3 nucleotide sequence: TGTGCCATTCTCGAGGGGTACAACGGGGAGCTGTTTTTT. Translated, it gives CAILEGYNGELFF.

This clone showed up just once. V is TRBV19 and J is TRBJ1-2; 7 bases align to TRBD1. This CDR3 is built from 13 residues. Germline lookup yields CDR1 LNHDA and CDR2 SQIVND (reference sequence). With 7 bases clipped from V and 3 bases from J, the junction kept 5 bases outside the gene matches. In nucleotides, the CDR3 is TGTGCCAGTACGACAGGGAAGGACTATGGCTACACCTTC. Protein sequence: CASTTGKDYGYTF.

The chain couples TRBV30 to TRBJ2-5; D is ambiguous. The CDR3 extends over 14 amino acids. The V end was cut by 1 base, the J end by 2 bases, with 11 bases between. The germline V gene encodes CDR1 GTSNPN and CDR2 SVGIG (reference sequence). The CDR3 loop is CAWSATARQETQYF. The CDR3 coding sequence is TGTGCCTGGAGTGCTACAGCTAGACAAGAGACCCAGTACTTC.

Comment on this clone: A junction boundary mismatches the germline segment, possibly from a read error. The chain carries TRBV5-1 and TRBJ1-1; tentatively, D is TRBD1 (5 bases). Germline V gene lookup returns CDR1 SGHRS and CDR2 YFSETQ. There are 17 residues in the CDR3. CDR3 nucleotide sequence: TGCGCCAGCAGCTTAGGGACGCCCTCAATTCAAAACATTGAAGCTTTCTTT. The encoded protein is CASSLGTPSIQNIEAFF. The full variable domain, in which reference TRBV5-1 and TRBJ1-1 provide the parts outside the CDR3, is KAGVTQTPRYLIKTRGQQVTLSCSPISGHRSVSWYQQTPGQGLQFLFEYFSETQRNKGNFPGRFSGRQFSNSRSEMNVSTLELGDSALYLCASSLGTPSIQNIEAFFGQGTRLTVV.

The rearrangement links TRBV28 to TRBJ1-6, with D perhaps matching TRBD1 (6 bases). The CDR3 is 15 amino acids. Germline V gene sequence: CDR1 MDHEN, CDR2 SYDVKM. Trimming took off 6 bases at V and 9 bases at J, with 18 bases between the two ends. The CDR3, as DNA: TGTGCCAGCAGACCCGACAGGACGAGGAGTTCACCCCTCCACTTT. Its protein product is CASRPDRTRSSPLHF.

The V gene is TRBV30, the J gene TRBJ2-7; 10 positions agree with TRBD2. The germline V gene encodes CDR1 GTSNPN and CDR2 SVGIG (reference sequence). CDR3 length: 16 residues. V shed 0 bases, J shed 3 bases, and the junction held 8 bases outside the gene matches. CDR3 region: CAWSVKLAGTFYEQYF. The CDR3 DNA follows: TGTGCCTGGAGTGTCAAACTAGCGGGGACCTTCTACGAGCAGTACTTC.

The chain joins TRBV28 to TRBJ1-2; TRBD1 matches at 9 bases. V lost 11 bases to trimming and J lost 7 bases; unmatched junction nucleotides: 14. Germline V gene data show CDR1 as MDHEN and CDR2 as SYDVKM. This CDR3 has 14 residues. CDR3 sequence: CASATGTGIFGYTF. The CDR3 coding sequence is TGTGCCTCGGCCACAGGGACAGGGATCTTTGGCTACACCTTC.

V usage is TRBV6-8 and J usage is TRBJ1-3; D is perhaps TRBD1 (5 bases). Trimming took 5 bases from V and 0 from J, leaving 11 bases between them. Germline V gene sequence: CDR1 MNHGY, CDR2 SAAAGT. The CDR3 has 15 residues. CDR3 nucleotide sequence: TGTGCCAGCAGTCTTGGGGGGAACTCTGGAAACACCATATATTTT. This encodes CASSLGGNSGNTIYF.

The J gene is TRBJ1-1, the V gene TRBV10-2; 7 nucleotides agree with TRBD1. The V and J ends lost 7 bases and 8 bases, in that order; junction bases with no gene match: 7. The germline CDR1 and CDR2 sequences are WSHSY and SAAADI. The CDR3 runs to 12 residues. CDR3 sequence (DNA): TGCGCCAGCACCGACCCGGACAGGGAAGCTTTCTTT. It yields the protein CASTDPDREAFF.

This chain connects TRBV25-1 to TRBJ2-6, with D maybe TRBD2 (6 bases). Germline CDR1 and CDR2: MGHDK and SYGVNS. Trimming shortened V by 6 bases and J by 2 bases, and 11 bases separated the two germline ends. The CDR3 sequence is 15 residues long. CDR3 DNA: TGTGCCAGCAGCTTCGGGGGAGCTGGGGCCAACGTCCTGACTTTC. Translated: CASSFGGAGANVLTF.

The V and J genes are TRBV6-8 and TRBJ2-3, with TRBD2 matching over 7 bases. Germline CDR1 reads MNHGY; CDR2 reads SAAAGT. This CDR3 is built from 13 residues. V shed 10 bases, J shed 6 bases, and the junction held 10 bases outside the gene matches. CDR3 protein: CATFSGGSDTQYF. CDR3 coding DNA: TGTGCCACTTTCTCGGGGGGTTCTGATACGCAGTATTTT.

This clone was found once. This CDR3 is CASSPWVEYNEQFF. CDR3 nucleotide sequence: TGCGCCAGCAGCCCATGGGTGGAATACAATGAGCAGTTCTTC. The chain carries TRBV23-1 and TRBJ2-1; no firm D call. TRBV23-1 is filed as an ORF, its function uncertain. The CDR3 length is 14 residues. Trimming cost V 6 bases and J 4 bases, with 13 bases left between them.

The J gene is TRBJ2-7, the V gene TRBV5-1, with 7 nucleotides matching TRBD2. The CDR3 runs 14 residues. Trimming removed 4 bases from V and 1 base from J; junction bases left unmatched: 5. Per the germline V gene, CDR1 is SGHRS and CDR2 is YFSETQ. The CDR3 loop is CASSPRDYSYEQYF. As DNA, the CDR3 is TGCGCCAGCAGCCCCCGGGACTATTCCTACGAGCAGTACTTC.

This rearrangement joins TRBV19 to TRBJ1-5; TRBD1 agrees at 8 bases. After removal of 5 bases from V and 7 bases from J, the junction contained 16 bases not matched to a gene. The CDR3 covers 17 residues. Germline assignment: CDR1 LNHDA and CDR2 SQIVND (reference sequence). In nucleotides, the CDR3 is TGTGCCAGTAGTCCACCAACGGGACAGGCAAACAGGCAGCCCCAGCATTTT. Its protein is CASSPPTGQANRQPQHF.

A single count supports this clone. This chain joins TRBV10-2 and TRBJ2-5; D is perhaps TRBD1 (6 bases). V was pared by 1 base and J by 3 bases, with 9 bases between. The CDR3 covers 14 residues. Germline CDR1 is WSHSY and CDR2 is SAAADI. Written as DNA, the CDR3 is TGCGCCAGCAGTGAGTGGACAGATAAAGAGACCCAGTACTTC. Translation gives CASSEWTDKETQYF.

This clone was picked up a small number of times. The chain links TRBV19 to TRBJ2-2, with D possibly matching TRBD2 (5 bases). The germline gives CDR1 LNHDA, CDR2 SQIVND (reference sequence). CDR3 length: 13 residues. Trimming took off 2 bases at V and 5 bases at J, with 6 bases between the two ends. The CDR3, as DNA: TGTGCCAGTAGTATAAGGGAGACCGGGGAGCTGTTTTTT. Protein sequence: CASSIRETGELFF.